This TCR beta chain emerged from a study of T cell responses to AZD1222 COVID-19 vaccine. Germline V gene sequence: CDR1 MDHEN, CDR2 SYDVKM. There are 13 residues in the CDR3. Trimming cost V 3 bases and J 9 bases, with 12 bases left between them. The data were produced by immunoSEQ multiplex PCR, yet TCRdb's version contains in-frame clones alone and is incomplete. The table includes about 40,000 clones, 80% to 90% detected once. This chain connects TRBV28 to TRBJ2-1, with D possibly being TRBD2 (5 bases). Sequencing was performed on peripheral blood, taken 28 days after the second dose of the MenACWY control vaccine. The receptor was isolated from an adult who received the MenACWY meningococcal vaccine as a control. CDR3 sequence reads: CASSFSGSGEQFF. The CDR3 bases are TGTGCCAGCAGTTTTAGTGGGAGCGGTGAGCAGTTCTTC.